Listed below are T cell receptor beta chains from one sample, sequenced in a study of vaccination and CD4 T cells after COVID-19. TCRdb reprocessed the PCR reads with MiXCR, giving one entry per CDR3 protein. The sample lists fewer than 30,000 distinct CDR3 sequences; 40% to 55% were seen once. No cognate antigen is known for these TCRs. The specimen was CD4+ T cells from blood, cultured in vitro, collected before SARS-CoV-2 vaccination. The receptors shown here come from a human donor who received a COVID-19 vaccine. Both conserved end residues are part of each CDR3. A D gene is named only where the DNA matches it firmly. Where a row states a size, it is once, few, many or the class of an expanded clone; other rows omit it.

V gene,D gene,clone size,J gene,CDR3 DNA,CDR3 protein
TRBV6-1,NA,few,TRBJ1-5,TGTGCCAGCGCCCAGGCAGCTAACAATTTTGCCCAGCATTTT,CASAQAANNFAQHF
TRBV7-3,NA,NA,TRBJ2-5,TGTGCCAGCAGTCCTCCCCCCCAAGAGACCCAGTACTTC,CASSPPPQETQYF
TRBV20-1,NA,NA,TRBJ2-5,TGCAGTGCTAGAGATGGGAAAGGCCGGTACCAAGAGACCCAGTACTTC,CSARDGKGRYQETQYF
TRBV6-1,TRBD1,few,TRBJ2-3,TGTGCTAGCACCGACGTTTCGGTTGGGGACAGCACCACAGATACGCAGTATTTT,CASTDVSVGDSTTDTQYF
TRBV6-4,TRBD2,NA,TRBJ2-1,TGTGCCAGCAGTGACTCCCGGGGGGAATACAATGAGCAGTTCTTC,CASSDSRGEYNEQFF
TRBV27,TRBD1,few,TRBJ1-2,TGTGCCAGCAGTTCGGACAGGAGCTATGGCTACACCTTC,CASSSDRSYGYTF
TRBV7-2,NA,few,TRBJ1-5,TGTGCCAGCAGCTTTTATAGCAATCAGCCCCAGCATTTT,CASSFYSNQPQHF
TRBV20-1,NA,few,TRBJ1-5,TGCAGTGCTACCGAGGGGGACAATCAGCCCCAGCATTTT,CSATEGDNQPQHF
TRBV9,NA,NA,TRBJ1-2,TGTGCCAGCAGCCCCGCATGGACCCAAGAGGGCTACACCTTC,CASSPAWTQEGYTF
TRBV6-1,TRBD2,few,TRBJ2-7,TGTGCCAGCAGTCTCGGGACTAGCTCCTACGAGCAGTACTTC,CASSLGTSSYEQYF
TRBV20-1,NA,few,TRBJ1-1,TGCAGTGCTAGCCCTCCGAGGGTTATGAACACTGAAGCTTTCTTT,CSASPPRVMNTEAFF
TRBV6-1,TRBD1,NA,TRBJ1-5,TGTGCCAGCAGTGGTTTCTGGGGACAGGCAAATAGCAATCAGCCCCAGCATTTT,CASSGFWGQANSNQPQHF
TRBV11-3,TRBD2,NA,TRBJ2-7,TGTGCCAGCAGCTTAAGGCGGGGGGGCTCCTACGAGCAGTACTTC,CASSLRRGGSYEQYF
TRBV30,NA,NA,TRBJ1-5,TGTGCCTGGAGTGATAGGTTAAGCGGTTTTCTACACGATCAGCCCCAGCATTTT,CAWSDRLSGFLHDQPQHF
TRBV19,NA,few,TRBJ1-2,TGTGCCACCCGGGACCATACTAACTATGGCTACACCTTC,CATRDHTNYGYTF
TRBV6-5,NA,NA,TRBJ2-3,TGTGCCAGCAGTTCCCTACTTATGACAGGAACTAGCACAGATACGCAGTATTTT,CASSSLLMTGTSTDTQYF
TRBV6-1,NA,NA,TRBJ1-3,TGTGCCAGCAGACCGGGACCTAGGGGAAACACCATATATTTT,CASRPGPRGNTIYF
TRBV15,TRBD2,few,TRBJ2-4,TGTGCCACTAAGCGGGGGGGCCGGGACATTCAGTACTTC,CATKRGGRDIQYF
TRBV20-1,NA,few,TRBJ1-5,TGCAGTGCTAGTGAATACCTATTGGAGAATCAGCCCCAGCATTTT,CSASEYLLENQPQHF
TRBV6-2/TRBV6-3,TRBD2,NA,TRBJ2-3,TGTGCCAGCAGTCGGACTAGCGGGGGGGGTACAGATACGCAGTATTTT,CASSRTSGGGTDTQYF
TRBV7-9,NA,once,TRBJ2-7,TGTGCCAGCAGCTTAGGCGCAGGGTCGGGGCACGAGCAGTACTTC,CASSLGAGSGHEQYF
TRBV27,TRBD1,NA,TRBJ1-6,TGTGCCAGCAGTATTAGACAGGGGGCGTTTAATTCACCCCTCCACTTT,CASSIRQGAFNSPLHF
TRBV6-1,NA,NA,TRBJ1-2,TGTGCCAGCACCCCCAATAACTATGGCTACACCTTC,CASTPNNYGYTF
TRBV12-3/TRBV12-4,NA,NA,TRBJ1-5,TGTGCCAGCAGTCCCGACCAGAATCAGCCCCAGCATTTT,CASSPDQNQPQHF
TRBV12-5,NA,NA,TRBJ2-5,TGTGCTAGTGGTTTGGTCCCCGACGGCAAGACAGGAGGAAGAGAGACCCAGTACTTC,CASGLVPDGKTGGRETQYF
TRBV10-1,NA,NA,TRBJ2-2,TGCGCCAGCAGAAAAGGGCAGGCGAACACCGGGGAGCTGTTTTTT,CASRKGQANTGELFF
TRBV2,TRBD2,NA,TRBJ2-1,TGTGCCAGCAGGGTGACTAGCGGGGGCCTCTACAATGAGCAGTTCTTC,CASRVTSGGLYNEQFF
TRBV4-1,NA,few,TRBJ1-1,TGCGCCAGCAGCCAAGGGGTCGCACGAGGGACTGAAGCTTTCTTT,CASSQGVARGTEAFF
TRBV15,NA,few,TRBJ2-5,TGTGCCACCAGCAGAGATCTCCAAGAGACCCAGTACTTC,CATSRDLQETQYF
TRBV7-9,TRBD1,few,TRBJ1-2,TGTGCCAGCAGCAGAGGGGGCGGCTTCGTAGAGGGCTACACCTTC,CASSRGGGFVEGYTF
TRBV7-9,TRBD1,few,TRBJ1-2,TGTGCCAGCAGCCCGACAGGGGAAGATGGCTACACCTTC,CASSPTGEDGYTF
TRBV6-5,NA,NA,TRBJ2-3,TGTGCCAGCAGTTACGGGGATGCTAGCACAGATACGCAGTATTTT,CASSYGDASTDTQYF
TRBV20-1,NA,NA,TRBJ2-4,TGCAGCCTACAAGACGGGGGCAAAAACATTCAGTACTTC,CSLQDGGKNIQYF
TRBV6-1,NA,few,TRBJ2-5,TGTGCCAGCAAAGAGGGACCGGGACGGGAGACCCAGTACTTC,CASKEGPGRETQYF
TRBV3-1,NA,few,TRBJ1-1,TGTGCCAGCAGCCCGGGTTTGAGACTCGTGACTGAAGCTTTCTTT,CASSPGLRLVTEAFF
TRBV6-1,TRBD1,NA,TRBJ1-4,TGTGCCAGCAGACCTGATCGACAGGGACGTGAAAAACTGTTTTTT,CASRPDRQGREKLFF
TRBV7-9,TRBD2,NA,TRBJ2-5,TGTGCCAGCAGCTTACCCGGGGGGTTGGGAGAGACCCAGTACTTC,CASSLPGGLGETQYF
TRBV5-1,NA,NA,TRBJ1-1,TGCGCCAGCAGCCATACGACCCGCCTAGGGGGGATCGGCATGAACACTGAAGCTTTCTTT,CASSHTTRLGGIGMNTEAFF
TRBV12-3/TRBV12-4,TRBD1,NA,TRBJ1-1,TGTGCCAGCAGACATGAGAGGACAGGGGGGCACACTGAAGCTTTCTTT,CASRHERTGGHTEAFF
TRBV2,TRBD1,NA,TRBJ1-5,TGTGCCAGCAGTGATATTTTTGTTACAGACCAGACAGGGAGCAATCAGCCCCAGCATTTT,CASSDIFVTDQTGSNQPQHF
TRBV7-8,NA,NA,TRBJ1-5,TGTGCCAGCAGCTTAGGCCAGAATCAGCCCCAGCATTTT,CASSLGQNQPQHF
TRBV7-2,NA,NA,TRBJ1-5,TGTGCCAGCAGTCAAATCGATCAGCCCCAGCATTTT,CASSQIDQPQHF
TRBV27,NA,NA,TRBJ1-1,TGTGCCAGCAGCCGCCCTGGGGGGACTGAAGCTTTCTTT,CASSRPGGTEAFF
TRBV14,NA,few,TRBJ1-2,TGTGCCAGCAGCCTTCCGGGTGGCGGTAGTGCGACCTTC,CASSLPGGGSATF
TRBV5-3,NA,few,TRBJ1-2,TGTGCCAGCAGCCCCGGGACAAACTATGGCTACACCTTC,CASSPGTNYGYTF
TRBV2,TRBD2,NA,TRBJ2-7,TGTGCCAGCAGTGAAGCGGGGGGGACCTACGAGCAGTACTTC,CASSEAGGTYEQYF
TRBV12-3/TRBV12-4,NA,NA,TRBJ1-3,TGTGCCAGCAGTTCGGCACTGACGAGCTCTGGAAACACCATATATTTT,CASSSALTSSGNTIYF
TRBV2,NA,NA,TRBJ1-5,TGTGCCAGCAGGGACAGTAGCAATCAGCCCCAGCATTTT,CASRDSSNQPQHF